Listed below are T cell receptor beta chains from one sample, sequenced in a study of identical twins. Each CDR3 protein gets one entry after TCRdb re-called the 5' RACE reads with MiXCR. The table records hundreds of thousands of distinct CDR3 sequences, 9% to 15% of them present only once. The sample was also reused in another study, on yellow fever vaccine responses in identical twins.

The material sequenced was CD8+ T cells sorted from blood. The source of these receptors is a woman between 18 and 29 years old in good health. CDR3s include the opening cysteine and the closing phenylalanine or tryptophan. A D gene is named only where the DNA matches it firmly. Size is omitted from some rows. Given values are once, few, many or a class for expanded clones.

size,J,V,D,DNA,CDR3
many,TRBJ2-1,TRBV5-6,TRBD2,TGTGCCAGCAGCTTTGGCGGGGGTGAGCAGTTCTTC,CASSFGGGEQFF
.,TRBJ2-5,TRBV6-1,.,TGTGCCAGCAGTGAACTGGGTTTTGAGACCCAGTACTTC,CASSELGFETQYF
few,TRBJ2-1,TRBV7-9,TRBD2,TGTGCCAGCAGCTTGTTAGCGGGAGGGGTGGATGAGCAGTTCTTC,CASSLLAGGVDEQFF
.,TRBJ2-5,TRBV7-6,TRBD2,TGTGCCAGCAGCTCCCTTATCCGGGAGGGAGAGACCCAGTACTTC,CASSSLIREGETQYF
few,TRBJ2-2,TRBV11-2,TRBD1,TGTGCCAGCAGCATAGGGCAGGGGGCGGTTAGTCCCGGGGAGCTGTTTTTT,CASSIGQGAVSPGELFF
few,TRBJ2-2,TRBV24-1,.,TGTGCCACCAGTGATCGGGGGGACAGATCGAACACCGGGGAGCTGTTTTTT,CATSDRGDRSNTGELFF
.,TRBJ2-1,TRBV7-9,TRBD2,TGTGCCAGCAGCTTCCTAGCGGGTTTTATCAATGAGCAGTTCTTC,CASSFLAGFINEQFF
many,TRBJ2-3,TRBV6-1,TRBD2,TGTGCCAGCATCCGAAGCGGGGGGGAAGCAGATACGCAGTATTTT,CASIRSGGEADTQYF
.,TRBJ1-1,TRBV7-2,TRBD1,TGTGCCAGCAGCTTAGGAATTGCAGGGGGGACTGAAGCTTTCTTT,CASSLGIAGGTEAFF
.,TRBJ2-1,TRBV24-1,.,TGTGCCACCAGTGATCGCCCCCGAGTACATGTATCCTACAATGAGCAGTTCTTC,CATSDRPRVHVSYNEQFF
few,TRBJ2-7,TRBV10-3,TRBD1,TGTGCCATCGGGGGAAACCGGGACAGGGGGTACGAGCAGTACTTC,CAIGGNRDRGYEQYF
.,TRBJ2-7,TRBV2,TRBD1,TGTGCCAGCAGTGAAGGGTCCAGGGGGCCCGACGAGCAGTACTTC,CASSEGSRGPDEQYF
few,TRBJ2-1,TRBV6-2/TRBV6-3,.,TGTGCCAGCAGTTATGCGCAGAGTTACAATGAGCAGTTCTTC,CASSYAQSYNEQFF
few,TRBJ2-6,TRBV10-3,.,TGTGCCATTACATACAGGGAGATAGGTTCTGGGGCCAACGTCCTGACTTTC,CAITYREIGSGANVLTF
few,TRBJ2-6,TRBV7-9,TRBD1,TGTGCCAGCAGCGTATTGACAGGGGCTGGGGCCAACGTCCTGACTTTC,CASSVLTGAGANVLTF
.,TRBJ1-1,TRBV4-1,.,TGCGCCAGCAGCCAGCGCCCTCAGACAGGTATAGACACTGAAGCTTTCTTT,CASSQRPQTGIDTEAFF
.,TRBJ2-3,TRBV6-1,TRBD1,TGTGCCAGCAAGATTTCGGTGGACAGGGTCACAGATACGCAGTATTTT,CASKISVDRVTDTQYF
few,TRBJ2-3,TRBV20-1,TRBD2,TGCAGTGCTAGATGGGCGAGGGGAGGGACCTTTGGGGATACGCAGTATTTT,CSARWARGGTFGDTQYF
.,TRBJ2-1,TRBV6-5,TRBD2,TGTGCCAGCAGTTACTCAGTAGCGGGAGGGCCTCTCGAGCAGTTCTTC,CASSYSVAGGPLEQFF
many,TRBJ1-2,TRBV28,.,TGTGCCAGCAGTTCGAGATACGGCGGGCGACGTAACTATGGCTACACCTTC,CASSSRYGGRRNYGYTF
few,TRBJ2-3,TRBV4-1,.,TGCGCCAGCAGCCGAGCCGGAAGCACAGATACGCAGTATTTT,CASSRAGSTDTQYF
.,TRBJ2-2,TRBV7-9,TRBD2,TGTGCCAGCAACACCGGGACTAGCGGGAGTTCCGGGGAGCTGTTTTTT,CASNTGTSGSSGELFF
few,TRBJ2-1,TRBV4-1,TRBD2,TGCGCCAGCAGCCAAGAATTAGCGGGCAATGAGCAGTTCTTC,CASSQELAGNEQFF
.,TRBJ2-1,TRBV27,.,TGTGCCAGCAGTTTAGGCCCTCTAGGCCACAATGAGCAGTTCTTC,CASSLGPLGHNEQFF
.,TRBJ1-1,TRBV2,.,TGTGCTAGCGCTAAAGGCGGAACTGAAGCTTTCTTT,CASAKGGTEAFF
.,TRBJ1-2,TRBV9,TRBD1,TGTGCCAGCAGGGACAGGGTCGAAGGCTACACCTTC,CASRDRVEGYTF
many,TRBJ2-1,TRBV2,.,TGTGCCAGCAGCAAAGGGGGGTTTTCCTACAATGAGCAGTTCTTC,CASSKGGFSYNEQFF
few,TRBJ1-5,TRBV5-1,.,TGCGCCAGCAGGGAGTCGGGCGATAGCAATCAGCCCCAGCATTTT,CASRESGDSNQPQHF